This T cell receptor beta chain was sequenced in a study of blood T cell repertoires in acute mononucleosis. Study conclusions and caveats: Public beta motifs plus an AV5-AJ31 alpha motif appeared to drive GLC-BM selection.

The assay was immunoSEQ multiplex PCR, and TCRdb's table has in-frame clones only and misses some. The sample holds 1,500 to 2,000 clones, approximately 25% seen once. Unmatched junction bases numbered 4, after V lost 6 bases and J lost 4 bases. CDR1 and CDR2 from the germline V gene are MNHNY and SVGAGI (reference sequence). The CDR3 runs 13 residues. Time point described: convalescence about 6 months (5-8 months) after acute presentation (visit 7). Ten or more counts support this clone. The receptor was derived from a woman aged 18-29 years with infectious mononucleosis caused by EBV. The chain couples TRBV6-6 to TRBJ2-5; 8 nucleotides align to TRBD1. The sample consisted of EBV GLC epitope tetramer+ CD8+ T cells sorted from PBMCs, taken during convalescence from infectious mononucleosis. Subset of the sample: CD8 T cells binding tetramer with EBV BMLF1 280-288 peptide (GLC-BM). CDR3 bases: TGTGCCAGCAGCCTAGACAGGGGAGAGACCCAGTACTTC. Translated: CASSLDRGETQYF.